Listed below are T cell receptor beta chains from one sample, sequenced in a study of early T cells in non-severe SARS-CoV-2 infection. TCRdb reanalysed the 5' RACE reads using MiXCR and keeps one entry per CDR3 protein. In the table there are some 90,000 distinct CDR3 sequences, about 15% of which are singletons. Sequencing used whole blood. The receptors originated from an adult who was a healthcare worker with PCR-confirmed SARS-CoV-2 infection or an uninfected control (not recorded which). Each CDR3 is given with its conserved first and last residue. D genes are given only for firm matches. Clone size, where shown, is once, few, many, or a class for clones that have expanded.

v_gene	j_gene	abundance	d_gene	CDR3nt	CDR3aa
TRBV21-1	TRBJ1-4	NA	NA	TGTGCCAGCACTGGAAAACTGTTTTTT	CASTGKLFF
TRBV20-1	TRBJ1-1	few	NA	TGCAGTGCTGGCCATATGAACACTGAAGCTTTCTTT	CSAGHMNTEAFF
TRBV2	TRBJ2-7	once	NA	TGTGCCAGCAGGGACCCCTCCCACGAGCAGTACTTC	CASRDPSHEQYF
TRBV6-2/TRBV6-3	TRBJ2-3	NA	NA	TGTGCCAGCAGCCTAGGGGTCACAGATACGCAGTATTTT	CASSLGVTDTQYF
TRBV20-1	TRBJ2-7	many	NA	TGCAGTGCTAACTCCGGATATTTATCGGGAGCCTACGAGCAGTACTTC	CSANSGYLSGAYEQYF
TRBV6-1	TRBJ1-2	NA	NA	TGTGCCAGCAGTCAGGACGGCCTTTTTGGCTACACCTTC	CASSQDGLFGYTF
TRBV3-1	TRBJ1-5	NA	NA	TGTGCCAGCAGCCAAGATCCGGGAGACCAGCCCCAGCATTTT	CASSQDPGDQPQHF
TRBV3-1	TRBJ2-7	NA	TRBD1	TGTGCCAGCAGCCCGGGACAGGGAACCTACGAGCAGTACTTC	CASSPGQGTYEQYF
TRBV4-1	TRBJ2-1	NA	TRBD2	TGCGCCAGCAGCCTCCAACCGGGACTAGCGAAAGGTGATGAGCAGTTCTTC	CASSLQPGLAKGDEQFF
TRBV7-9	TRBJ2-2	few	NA	TGTGCCAGCACGACTCTCACGATCCTGGGCGGGGAGCTGTTTTTT	CASTTLTILGGELFF
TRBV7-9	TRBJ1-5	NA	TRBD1	TGTGCCAGCAGCTTTGACAGGGATCAGCCCCAGCATTTT	CASSFDRDQPQHF
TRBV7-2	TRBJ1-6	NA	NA	TGTGCCAGCAGCTTAACCGTTCCCATAGCCCATAATTCACCCCTCCACTTT	CASSLTVPIAHNSPLHF
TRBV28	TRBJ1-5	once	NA	TGTGCCAGCAGATCCGGGAGCGGAAATCAGCCCCAGCATTTT	CASRSGSGNQPQHF
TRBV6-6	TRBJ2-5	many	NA	TGTGCCAGCAGTGCCCAGGTCTCGAGGGGAGAGACCCAGTACTTC	CASSAQVSRGETQYF
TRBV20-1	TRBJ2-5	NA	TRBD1	TGCAGTGCTGGGACAGGGGCCTCCCTAGAGACCCAGTACTTC	CSAGTGASLETQYF
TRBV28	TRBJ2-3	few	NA	TGTGCCAGCAGCAACTCAGGGGGGCGGGCAGATACGCAGTATTTT	CASSNSGGRADTQYF
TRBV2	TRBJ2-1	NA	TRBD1	TGTGCCAGCAACCTCGGGACAGGGGCCAATGAGCAGTTCTTC	CASNLGTGANEQFF
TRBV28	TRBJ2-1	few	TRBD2	TGTGCCAGCAGTTCAAATCCTACAAGCGGGAGCCGGTTCTTC	CASSSNPTSGSRFF
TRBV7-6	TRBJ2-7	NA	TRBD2	TGTGCCAGCAGCTTAGGAACCCGACTAGCGGGAGGAACCGAGCAGTACTTC	CASSLGTRLAGGTEQYF
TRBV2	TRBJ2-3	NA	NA	TGTGCCAGCAGAGGTCCTAGTCGGTTCAACACAGATACGCAGTATTTT	CASRGPSRFNTDTQYF